The entry below gives a single TCR beta chain sequence along with its context. Its antigen is not known. V was trimmed by 0 bases and J by 0 bases, leaving 15 bases between them. This CDR3 spans 17 amino acids. CDR1 and CDR2 from the germline V gene are MGHRA and YSYEKL. These data originate in a study of OX40 agonist ivuxolimab in advanced cancers. Findings of the study overall: On average, CD8+ T cells showed a greater number of expanded clones than CD4+. The study observed clonal expansion of CD4+ and CD8+ blood T cells by week 6 at 0.1 to 3.0 mg/kg.

Repertoires were generated with immunoSEQ multiplex PCR, while TCRdb's copy carries only in-frame clones and drops some. The repertoire has tens of thousands of clones, around 90% of them found once; the top ten carry about 5%. This receptor was taken from an adult with an advanced solid tumor such as melanoma, head and neck, liver or kidney cancer. The rearrangement uses TRBV4-1 and TRBJ2-7; no firm D call. Sequences were derived from CD4+ or CD8+ T cells sorted from blood, sampled in a trial of the OX40 agonist ivuxolimab. Written as DNA, the CDR3 is TGCGCCAGCAGCCAAGAATGGCGAGACACCAGCTCCTACGAGCAGTACTTC. Translating it yields CASSQEWRDTSSYEQYF.